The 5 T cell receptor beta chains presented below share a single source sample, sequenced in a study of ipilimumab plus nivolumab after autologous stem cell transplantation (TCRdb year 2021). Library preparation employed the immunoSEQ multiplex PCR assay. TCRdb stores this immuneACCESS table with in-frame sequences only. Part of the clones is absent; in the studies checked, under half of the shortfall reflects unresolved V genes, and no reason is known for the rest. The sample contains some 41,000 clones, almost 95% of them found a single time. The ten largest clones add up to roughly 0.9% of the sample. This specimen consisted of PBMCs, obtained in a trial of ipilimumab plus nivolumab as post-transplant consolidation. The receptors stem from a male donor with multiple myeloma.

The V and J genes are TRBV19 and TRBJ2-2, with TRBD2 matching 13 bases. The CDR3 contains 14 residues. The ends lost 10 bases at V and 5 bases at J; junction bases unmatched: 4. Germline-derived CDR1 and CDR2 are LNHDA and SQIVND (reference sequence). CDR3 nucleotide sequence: TGTGCCACCAGGACTAGCGGGGGTACCGGGGAGCTGTTTTTT. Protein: CATRTSGGTGELFF.

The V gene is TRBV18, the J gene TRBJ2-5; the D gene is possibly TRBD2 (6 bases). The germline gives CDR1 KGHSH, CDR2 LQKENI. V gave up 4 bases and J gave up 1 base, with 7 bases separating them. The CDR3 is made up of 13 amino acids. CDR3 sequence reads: CASSLAVQETQYF. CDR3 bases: TGTGCCAGCTCACTAGCGGTCCAAGAGACCCAGTACTTC.

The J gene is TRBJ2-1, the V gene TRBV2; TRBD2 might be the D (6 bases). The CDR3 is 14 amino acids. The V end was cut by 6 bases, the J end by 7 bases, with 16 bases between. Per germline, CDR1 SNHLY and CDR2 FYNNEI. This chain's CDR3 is CASRSGLTGNEQFF. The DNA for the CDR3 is TGTGCCAGCAGGTCGGGACTGACGGGGAATGAGCAGTTCTTC.

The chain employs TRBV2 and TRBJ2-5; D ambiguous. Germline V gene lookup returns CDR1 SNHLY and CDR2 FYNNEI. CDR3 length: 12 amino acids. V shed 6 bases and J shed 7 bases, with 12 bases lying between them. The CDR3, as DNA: TGTGCCAGCAGAGGACCCCGGGTGACCCAGTACTTC. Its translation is CASRGPRVTQYF.

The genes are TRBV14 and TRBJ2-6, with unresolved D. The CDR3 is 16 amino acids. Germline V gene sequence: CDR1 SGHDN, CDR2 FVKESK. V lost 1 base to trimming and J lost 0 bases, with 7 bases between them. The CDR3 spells CASSQGRLSGANVLTF. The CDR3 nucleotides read TGTGCCAGCAGCCAAGGCAGGCTCTCTGGGGCCAACGTCCTGACTTTC.